The clone carrying this T cell receptor beta chain was seen only a few times. The antigen is unknown. This record comes from a study of T cell repertoires in cytomegalovirus infection. As for the study in general: CMV epitopes that were recently identified and HLA-C-restricted were used alongside well-studied HLA-B-restricted ones. CMV infection together with matching HLA type was indicated by public TCR beta signatures.

TCRdb fed the reads into MiXCR, producing one record per CDR3 protein. The repertoire consists of 650,000 to 900,000 distinct CDR3 sequences, with almost 30% occurring once and the leading ten covering about 12%. The length of the CDR3 is 12 residues. Trimming removed 3 bases from V and 10 bases from J, with 10 bases in between. Study-wide points: Cumulative frequency of public TCR beta families picked out carriers of CMV plus the relevant HLA. Across the ex vivo response, the dominant clonotypes were HLA-C-restricted CMV-specific TCR beta clonotypes.

This receptor was identified in a human donor in good health (CMV status not recorded). Some clones in this sample may be carry-over from other donors' samples. The material was cultured CD8+ T cells from PBMCs, obtained from culture after CMV antigen stimulation. This rearrangement joins TRBV12-3 or TRBV12-4 to TRBJ2-1; weak D call: TRBD2 (5 bases). The CDR3 DNA reads TGTGCCAGCAGTTTGGGTAGGAGGGAGCAGTTCTTC. It yields the protein CASSLGRREQFF.